This T cell receptor beta chain was captured in a study of early T cells in non-severe SARS-CoV-2 infection (TCRdb year 2021). Context from the whole study: Because TCR sequencing relied on bulk RNA taken from unsorted whole blood, pairing of alpha and beta chains was not possible. What the research found in general, with its limitations: VDJdb matching was skewed toward anti-spike CD8 responses and likely underestimated virus-specific expansions by missing private and CD4 specificities.

The CDR1 and CDR2 encoded by the germline V gene are SGHDT and YYEEEE. The CDR3 goes from the cysteine to the phenylalanine over 14 residues. Of all the DNA, just the CDR3 is kept, 42 bases in frame from base 1. Trimming removed 0 bases from V and 5 bases from J; the gene matches leave 4 bases unexplained. This clonotype came up many times. The target of this receptor is not known. Base qualities are not at hand, and no much larger clone is one base apart. A case-control design nested within a healthcare worker cohort in London, UK, was used, with weekly nasopharyngeal swab PCR tests and blood sampling performed. Between 23 and 31 March 2020, the week of the UK lockdown, healthcare workers were enrolled and then followed up weekly for as long as 16 weeks. Library generation was performed with 5' RACE. The reads were generated on a NextSeq 500. In the TCR library protocol, unique molecular identifiers were attached to individual cDNA molecules to correct for PCR bias and sequencing error. Sequencing covered both TCR alpha and beta chains, and within each sample the abundances of alpha and beta sequences were tightly co-correlated. The authors' pipeline ran thus. Decombinator V4 was used to annotate the V gene, J gene and CDR3 of the TCR sequences. Expanded TCRs were defined as changing significantly between any two time points under a Poisson model with p below 0.0001. TCR abundances were normalised to the total number of TCRs sequenced in each sample and reported as counts per million. TRAV1-2 paired with TRAJ12, TRAJ20 or TRAJ33 defined MAIT TCRs, while TRAV10 paired with TRAJ18 defined iNKT TCRs. VDJdb, accessed on 1 November 2021, was searched for TCRs annotated for CMV, EBV and SARS-CoV-2, and TCRs annotated for more than one antigen were excluded. The public reads were reanalyzed by TCRdb: fastp trimming at Q25, MiXCR alignment, in-frame beta chains only. Rows matching on CDR3 protein sequence are summarized as one entry with the most common DNA and genes. TCRdb assigned the V and J calls; the authors' analysis was not used. Present in this sample are 40,000 or so distinct CDR3 sequences, 5.5% to 6.5% of which were seen just once. The ten largest clones represent about 8% of the sample.

Sequencing was carried out using whole blood. The receptor's source is an adult who was a healthcare worker with PCR-confirmed SARS-CoV-2 infection or an uninfected control (not recorded which). The chain was built from TRBV5-6 and TRBJ1-2, with 7 junctional bases fitting TRBD1. The CDR3 region: CASSLGTGYYGYTF. The nucleotide sequence reads TGTGCCAGCAGCTTGGGGACAGGTTATTATGGCTACACCTTC. Beyond the CDR3, the reference TRBV5-6 and TRBJ1-2 genes provide the residues; the full variable domain reads: DAGVTQSPTHLIKTRGQQVTLRCSPKSGHDTVSWYQQALGQGPQFIFQYYEEEERQRGNFPDRFSGHQFPNYSSELNVNALLLGDSALYLCASSLGTGYYGYTFGSGTRLTVV.